A single TCR beta chain is shown here with its context. The data originate from a study of CD8 T cells in Susac syndrome. CD8+ and CD4+ T cells from blood underwent TCR beta sequencing. Through negative isolation, CD4+ and CD8+ T cells were obtained, while TEMRA cells were enriched using FACS. When the RNA was reverse transcribed, random hexamers were used with an input of 0.5 to 1 ug. Amplification of TCR beta CDR3 spanned 54 Vbeta and 13 Jbeta via immunoSEQ multiplex PCR. A single record per CDR3 protein comes from TCRdb applying MiXCR to the immunoSEQ multiplex PCR reads. Of some 58,000 distinct CDR3 sequences listed, over 90% are singletons. The CDR3 is 15 amino acids. The V and J ends lost 0 bases and 0 bases respectively, with 6 bases between them. From germline, CDR1 is LGHNA and CDR2 YSLEER.

The chain links TRBV4-3 to TRBJ1-3; no firm D call. The sequence was obtained from a human donor with Susac syndrome. The sequencing input was CD8+ T cells from PBMCs. CDR3 residues: CASSQDVSSGNTIYF. DNA of the CDR3: TGCGCCAGCAGCCAAGATGTCAGCTCTGGAAACACCATATATTTT.